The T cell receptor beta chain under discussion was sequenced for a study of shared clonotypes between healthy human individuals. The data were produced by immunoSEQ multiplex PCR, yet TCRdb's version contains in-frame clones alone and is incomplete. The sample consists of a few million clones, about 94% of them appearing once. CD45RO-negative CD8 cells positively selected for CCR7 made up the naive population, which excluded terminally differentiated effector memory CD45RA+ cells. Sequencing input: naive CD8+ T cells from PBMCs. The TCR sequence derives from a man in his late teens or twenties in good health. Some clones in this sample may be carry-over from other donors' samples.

The CDR3 reads CAWISVGGGDGYTF. In nucleotides, the CDR3 is TGTGCCTGGATATCGGTAGGAGGGGGCGACGGCTACACCTTC. V usage is TRBV30 and J usage is TRBJ1-2, with 7 bases matching TRBD1. From germline, CDR1 is GTSNPN and CDR2 SVGIG (reference sequence). The J segment lost 8 bases and the V segment lost 4 bases, leaving 13 bases of the junction unmatched. The CDR3 covers 14 residues.